This record concerns one T cell receptor (beta chain) sequence. Its antigen is not known. TCRdb re-called the reads with MiXCR, one entry per CDR3 protein. The data show 700,000 to 900,000 distinct CDR3 sequences, with under 35% seen just once and roughly 13% held by the top ten. The data stem from a study of T cell repertoires in cytomegalovirus infection. As for the study in general: CMV infection plus the matching HLA type was flagged by public TCR beta signatures. Study results and limitations: The response measured ex vivo was dominated by TCR beta clonotypes (HLA-C-restricted and CMV-specific).

Trimming cost V 6 bases and J 8 bases, with 20 bases left between them. The CDR3 runs to 14 residues. Sequencing used cultured CD8+ T cells from PBMCs, obtained from culture after CMV antigen stimulation. This clonotype was sampled from a human donor in good health (CMV status not recorded). Some clones in this sample may be carry-over from other donors' samples. The chain joins TRBV12-3 or TRBV12-4 to TRBJ2-7; D is possibly TRBD1 (6 bases). In nucleotides, the CDR3 is TGTGCCAGCAGGGACCCGGGACATAGTTACAAGCAGTACTTC. It is translated as CASRDPGHSYKQYF.